This TCR beta chain was sequenced during a study of blood T cell repertoires in COVID-19. Study details: Sites across the United States, Italy and Spain contributed samples from acute and convalescent COVID-19. From T cells, B-cell-depleted T cells, or PBMCs came the material, which was cDNA or gDNA.

Per the original methods: Estimates of nucleated cell counts were drawn from the amplification of reference gene primers. TCRdb's copy holds only in-frame clones and misses some; the assay was immunoSEQ multiplex PCR. Clone size and V and J calls were adopted from that table, with D and trimming inferred from the DNA. The sample records around 260,000 clones, approximately 81% being singletons. This sequence originates from a man in his 60s with acute or convalescent COVID-19. The sequenced material came from peripheral blood.

The chain's CDR3 is CASSLGLAASNEQFF. CDR3 DNA: TGTGCCAGCAGTTTAGGACTAGCGGCCTCCAATGAGCAGTTCTTC. The chain couples TRBV27 to TRBJ2-1, with 10 bases matching TRBD2. Per the germline V gene, CDR1 is MNHEY and CDR2 is SMNVEV (reference sequence). CDR3 length equals 15 residues. Trimming removed 2 bases from V and 6 bases from J; junction bases left unmatched: 4.